One and the same sample provided the 9 T cell receptor beta chains below, sequenced in a study of blood T cell repertoires in COVID-19 (TCRdb year 2020). Receptor libraries were prepared by the immunoSEQ multiplex PCR assay. TCRdb carries this immuneACCESS record with in-frame sequences only. Its versions omit some clonotypes, under half of them owing to an unresolved V gene in the studies checked, with the rest unexplained. The sample has about 70,000 clones on record, about 84% of them singletons. 15% to 19% of the sample lies in the top ten. The sample consisted of peripheral blood. The receptors shown here come from a human donor in a cohort sampled during active COVID-19.

This clone was detected a few times. The CDR3 DNA follows: TGTGCCAGCAGTTTTTGGGGAGGCACCGGGGCCAACGTCCTGACTTTC. It encodes CASSFWGGTGANVLTF. V is TRBV28 and J is TRBJ2-6, with TRBD2 as a possible D gene (6 bases). Trimming took 3 bases from V and 4 from J, leaving 13 bases between them. This CDR3 contains 16 residues. Germline CDR1 and CDR2: MDHEN and SYDVKM.

The V call is TRBV19, the J call TRBJ2-5; 16 bases match TRBD2. Germline CDR1 reads LNHDA; CDR2 reads SQIVND (reference sequence). The V gene end was trimmed by 6 bases and the J gene end by 3 bases; junction bases not matched to a gene: 10. The CDR3 contains 18 residues. The CDR3 DNA follows: TGTGCCAGTAGAGCCGGGACTAGCGGGAGGGCCGGTGAAGAGACCCAGTACTTC. Its translation is CASRAGTSGRAGEETQYF. Full variable domain (remainder filled in from reference TRBV19 and TRBJ2-5): DGGITQSPKYLFRKEGQNVTLSCEQNLNHDAMYWYRQDPGQGLRLIYYSQIVNDFQKGDIAEGYSVSREKKESFPLTVTSAQKNPTAFYLCASRAGTSGRAGEETQYFGPGTRLLVL.

V usage is TRBV5-8 and J usage is TRBJ1-3, with D possibly being TRBD1 (6 bases). The V and J ends lost 0 bases and 4 bases respectively, with 14 bases between them. The CDR3 runs to 16 residues. The germline V gene has CDR1 SGHTS and CDR2 YDEGEE. CDR3 amino acids: CASSLVRGATGNTIYF. The CDR3, as DNA: TGTGCCAGCAGCTTGGTCCGGGGGGCGACGGGAAACACCATATATTTT.

V and J are TRBV18 and TRBJ2-7, with D perhaps TRBD1 (5 bases). Germline V lookup: CDR1 KGHSH, CDR2 LQKENI. The CDR3 runs to 13 residues. The V gene lost 2 bases and the J gene lost 6 bases, with 11 bases spanning the gap. CDR3 sequence (DNA): TGTGCCAGCTCACCAAGACAGTCACCCGAGCAGTACTTC. Protein: CASSPRQSPEQYF.

The gene calls are TRBV3-1 (or the pseudogene TRBV3-2) and TRBJ2-7; 9 bases align to TRBD2. The CDR3 is made up of 14 amino acids. In germline, CDR1 is LGHDT, CDR2 YNNKEL (reference sequence). The V and J ends lost 4 bases and 3 bases, in that order; junction bases with no gene match: 4. The CDR3 spells CASSRTSENYEQYF. For the CDR3, the DNA is TGTGCCAGCAGCCGGACTAGCGAGAACTACGAGCAGTACTTC.

For the CDR3, the DNA is TGTGCCAGCAGTACGACTGGGACAGGGGTCTATGGCTACACCTTC. Translated, it gives CASSTTGTGVYGYTF. The chain employs TRBV28 and TRBJ1-2; TRBD1 aligns across 10 bases. Trimming cost V 5 bases and J 4 bases; bases outside gene matches: 7. The CDR3 is 15 residues long. Germline CDR1 is MDHEN and CDR2 is SYDVKM.

The V gene is TRBV27, the J gene TRBJ2-2; D is possibly TRBD2 (6 bases). V lost 1 base to trimming and J lost 6 bases, with 12 bases between them. The germline V gene has CDR1 MNHEY and CDR2 SMNVEV (reference sequence). The CDR3 loop spans 15 amino acids. CDR3 coding DNA: TGTGCCAGCAGTTTATATGGGGGGTTAGCCGGGGAGCTGTTTTTT. It yields the protein CASSLYGGLAGELFF.

The chain carries TRBV7-9 and TRBJ2-7, with 9 positions matching TRBD1. Trimming at V came to 5 bases and at J to 6 bases, leaving 11 bases not matched to a gene. The germline CDR1 and CDR2 sequences are SEHNR and FQNEAQ (reference sequence). This CDR3 is built from 15 residues. The CDR3 is CASSPRPGQGFEQYF. CDR3 bases: TGTGCCAGCAGCCCACGCCCAGGACAGGGGTTCGAGCAGTACTTC.

CDR3 protein: CASSPNRGGYEQYF. The CDR3, as DNA: TGTGCCAGCTCACCCAATAGAGGCGGCTACGAGCAGTACTTC. The chain uses TRBV18 and TRBJ2-7; D is unclear. V was clipped by 3 bases and J by 3 bases, with 12 bases between them. This CDR3 has 14 residues. CDR1 is KGHSH, CDR2 LQKENI, per germline.